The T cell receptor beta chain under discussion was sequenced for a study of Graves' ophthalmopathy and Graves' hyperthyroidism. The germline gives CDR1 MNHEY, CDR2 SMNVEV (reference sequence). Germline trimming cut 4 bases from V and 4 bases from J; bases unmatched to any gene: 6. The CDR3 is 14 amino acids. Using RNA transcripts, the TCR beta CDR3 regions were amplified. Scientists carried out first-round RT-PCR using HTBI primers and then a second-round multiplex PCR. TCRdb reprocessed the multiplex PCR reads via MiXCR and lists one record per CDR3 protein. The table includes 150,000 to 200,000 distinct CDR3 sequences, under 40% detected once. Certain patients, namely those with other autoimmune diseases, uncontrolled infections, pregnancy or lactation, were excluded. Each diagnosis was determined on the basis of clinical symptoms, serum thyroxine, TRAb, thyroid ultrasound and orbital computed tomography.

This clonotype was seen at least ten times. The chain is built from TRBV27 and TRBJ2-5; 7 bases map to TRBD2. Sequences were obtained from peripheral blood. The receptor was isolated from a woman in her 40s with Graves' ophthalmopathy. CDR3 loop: CASSWGGERETQYF. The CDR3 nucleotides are TGTGCCAGCAGTTGGGGGGGAGAGAGAGAGACCCAGTACTTC.